This TCR beta chain was documented in a study of blood T cells in healthy people across ages. This CDR3 is built from 14 residues. Trimming stripped 3 bases from V and 3 bases from J, with 11 bases between. For the second PCR, which ran for about 6 to 11 cycles, a sample-barcoded 5' primer and a J-beta primer mix were used. TCRdb ran MiXCR on the 5' RACE reads and lists one entry per CDR3 protein. The sample contains 1,500,000 or so distinct CDR3 sequences, 55% to 75% of which appear only once. V is TRBV12-3 or TRBV12-4 and J is TRBJ1-1; possibly TRBD1 for D (5 bases). This receptor was obtained from a man younger than 30 in good health. The sequenced sample was blood. CDR3 sequence reads: CASSLTEGYTEAFF. CDR3 nucleotides: TGTGCCAGCAGTTTGACAGAAGGATACACTGAAGCTTTCTTT.